The 28 T cell receptor beta chains reported below all come from one sample, sequenced in a study of T cell responses to AZD1222 COVID-19 vaccine. Using immunoSEQ multiplex PCR, the repertoire was profiled, and TCRdb retains in-frame clones only, with some absent. Seen here are approximately 92,000 clones, over 80% observed once, and the top ten hold about 7.5%. The sequences come from peripheral blood, collected on day 0 of AZD1222 vaccination. The source of these receptors is an adult in good health.

V is TRBV5-4 and J is TRBJ1-3, with D unresolved. V lost 1 base and J 3 bases, leaving 8 bases between the germline ends. Germline V lookup: CDR1 SGHNT, CDR2 YYREEE (reference sequence). CDR3 length: 14 residues. The CDR3 DNA follows: TGTGCCAGCAGCTTGCGGGGTGGTGGAAACACCATATATTTT. Translated, it gives CASSLRGGGNTIYF.

V usage is TRBV9 and J usage is TRBJ1-1, with D possibly TRBD1 on 6 matching bases. This CDR3 region has 16 residues. The germline CDR1 and CDR2 sequences are SGDLS and YYNGEE. V was clipped by 3 bases and J by 0 bases, with 15 bases between them. CDR3: CASSATGSGLNTEAFF. Here the CDR3 DNA reads TGTGCCAGCAGCGCAACAGGGAGTGGATTGAACACTGAAGCTTTCTTT.

V usage is TRBV19 and J usage is TRBJ2-1; D not resolved. Trimming left V 3 bases short and J 6 bases short, with 6 bases between. The CDR3 has 12 amino acids. Germline V lookup: CDR1 LNHDA, CDR2 SQIVND (reference sequence). Here the CDR3 DNA reads TGTGCCAGTAGTATCAGATCCAATGAGCAGTTCTTC. It translates to CASSIRSNEQFF.

This clone has only one observation. This chain joins TRBV24-1 and TRBJ1-2; TRBD1 might be the D (5 bases). Germline values: CDR1 KGHDR, CDR2 SFDVKD. V was pared by 0 bases and J by 4 bases, with 8 bases between. The CDR3 consists of 14 residues. CDR3 protein: CATSDLNRSYGYTF. CDR3 nucleotide sequence: TGTGCCACCAGTGATTTGAACAGGTCCTATGGCTACACCTTC.

This clone was recorded only once. V usage is TRBV7-2 and J usage is TRBJ2-1; 11 bases match TRBD2. The CDR3 covers 17 residues. The germline CDR1 and CDR2 sequences are SGHTA and FQGNSA. V dropped 0 bases and J dropped 9; count of bases not matched to a gene: 10. The CDR3: CASSLAMGTSGSGEQFF. CDR3 DNA sequence: TGTGCCAGCAGCTTAGCGATGGGAACTAGCGGGAGTGGTGAGCAGTTCTTC.

This clone was detected once. The rearrangement joins TRBV15 to TRBJ1-4; no firm D call. Trimming took off 1 base at V and 5 bases at J, with 11 bases between the two ends. Looked up from germline, CDR1 is LNHNV and CDR2 is YYDKDF (reference sequence). This CDR3 spans 15 amino acids. CDR3 protein: CATSRVAAENEKLFF. The CDR3 DNA is TGTGCCACCAGCAGAGTGGCTGCTGAGAATGAAAAACTGTTTTTT.

This rearrangement joins TRBV6-5 to TRBJ2-7, with 9 bases aligning to TRBD2. From germline, CDR1 is MNHEY and CDR2 SVGAGI. The V segment lost 2 bases and the J segment 5 bases; nucleotides outside the gene matches: 4. There are 14 residues in the CDR3. The CDR3 region has the DNA TGTGCCAGCAGTTACAGTCTAGCGGGGCACGAGCAGTACTTC. Its protein is CASSYSLAGHEQYF.

This chain uses TRBV6-4 with TRBJ1-6; no clear D. V was cut by 2 bases and J by 5 bases, with 7 bases left in between. Germline V CDR1 and CDR2: MRHNA, SNTAGT. The CDR3 has 14 amino acids. The CDR3 here is CASSDREHNSPLHF. The CDR3 DNA reads as TGTGCCAGCAGTGACCGTGAGCATAATTCACCCCTCCACTTT.

This chain joins TRBV28 and TRBJ1-5, with D perhaps matching TRBD1 (5 bases). CDR3 size: 16 residues. Germline V gene lookup returns CDR1 MDHEN and CDR2 SYDVKM. The V gene lost 4 bases and the J gene lost 6 bases, with 19 bases spanning the gap. CDR3 nucleotide sequence: TGTGCCAGCAGTTATGGGACTCGAGGGGACTTTCAGCCCCAGCATTTT. Protein product: CASSYGTRGDFQPQHF.

The V gene is TRBV6-5, the J gene TRBJ1-6; D is possibly TRBD1 (6 bases). V shed 6 bases and J shed 10 bases, with 13 bases lying between them. The germline gives CDR1 MNHEY, CDR2 SVGAGI. The CDR3 length is 13 residues. CDR3 DNA: TGTGCCAGCAGAGCAGGGGATCGATCACCCCTCCACTTT. This translates into CASRAGDRSPLHF.

The chain employs TRBV18 and TRBJ1-1, with 7 bases fitting TRBD1. With 3 bases clipped from V and 3 bases from J, the junction kept 10 bases outside the gene matches. CDR1 and CDR2 from the germline V gene are KGHSH and LQKENI. The CDR3 consists of 16 residues. This CDR3 reads CASSPPVQGRDTEAFF. In DNA form, the CDR3 reads TGTGCCAGCTCACCGCCGGTACAGGGGCGGGACACTGAAGCTTTCTTT.

This sequence joins TRBV11-1 and TRBJ1-1; D gene ambiguous. The CDR3 covers 14 residues. With 2 bases removed from V and 0 bases from J, the gap between germline ends came to 7 bases. The germline V gene encodes CDR1 SGHAT and CDR2 FQDESV (reference sequence). CDR3 residues: CASSLMGMNTEAFF. The CDR3 DNA reads TGTGCCAGCAGCTTAATGGGTATGAACACTGAAGCTTTCTTT.

The chain is built from TRBV27 and TRBJ1-5, with a tentative D call TRBD1 (6 bases). V lost 10 bases, J lost 4 bases, and 11 bases lay in between. This CDR3 has 12 residues. CDR1 is MNHEY and CDR2 is SMNVEV in the germline V gene (reference sequence). This chain's CDR3 is CATSQGNQPQHF. DNA for the CDR3: TGTGCCACCTCACAGGGAAATCAGCCCCAGCATTTT.

The V gene is TRBV19, the J gene TRBJ2-3; TRBD2 agrees at 12 bases. This CDR3 region has 16 residues. CDR1 LNHDA and CDR2 SQIVND come from the germline V gene (reference sequence). The V segment lost 6 bases and the J segment 6 bases; nucleotides outside the gene matches: 10. As DNA, the CDR3 is TGTGCCAGTAGCGCCCTGCTAGCGGGGGGGCAGGATACGCAGTATTTT. It encodes CASSALLAGGQDTQYF.

V and J are TRBV7-9 and TRBJ2-1, with 8 bases aligning to TRBD2. With 4 bases clipped from V and 7 bases from J, the junction kept 6 bases outside the gene matches. CDR1 SEHNR and CDR2 FQNEAQ come from the germline V gene (reference sequence). The CDR3 has 14 amino acids. This chain's CDR3 is CASSSPGTSNEQFF. The DNA for the CDR3 is TGTGCCAGCAGCTCCCCCGGGACTAGTAATGAGCAGTTCTTC.

The J gene is TRBJ1-5, the V gene TRBV29-1; D unresolved. The CDR3 covers 13 residues. With 6 bases removed from V and 2 bases from J, the gap between germline ends came to 11 bases. The germline gives CDR1 SQVTM, CDR2 ANQGSEA. The CDR3 DNA reads TGCAGCGTCGGCGCCTGGGGCAATCAGCCCCAGCATTTT. It encodes CSVGAWGNQPQHF.

The chain joins TRBV6-4 to TRBJ2-2, with D possibly being TRBD1 (5 bases). Germline CDR1 MRHNA, CDR2 SNTAGT. V was shortened by 2 bases and J by 3 bases, with 7 bases between the two germline ends. The CDR3 is made up of 14 amino acids. CDR3 bases: TGTGCCAGCAGTGACAGGGGCGACACCGGGGAGCTGTTTTTT. Translation gives CASSDRGDTGELFF.

The gene calls are TRBV18 and TRBJ1-2; a weak D match, TRBD1 (5 bases). Between the trimmed V and J ends, which lost 2 bases and 3 bases, there was a span of 7 bases. The CDR3 is 13 residues long. Germline V gene sequence: CDR1 KGHSH, CDR2 LQKENI. This CDR3 reads CASSPGGDYGYTF. As DNA, the CDR3 is TGTGCCAGCTCACCAGGGGGGGACTATGGCTACACCTTC.

This chain links TRBV24-1 with TRBJ2-3, with 12 positions matching TRBD2. In germline, CDR1 is KGHDR, CDR2 SFDVKD. This CDR3 has 14 residues. J lost 4 bases, V lost 9 bases, and 4 bases had no gene match. The CDR3 sequence: CATATSGGSDTQYF. CDR3 in DNA: TGTGCCACCGCGACTAGCGGGGGTTCAGATACGCAGTATTTT.

DNA for the CDR3: TGCAGCGTGGCGGACAGGGTGGGTCAGCCCCAGCATTTT. Translation: CSVADRVGQPQHF. The V and J genes are TRBV29-1 and TRBJ1-5, with TRBD1 matching 8 bases. Germline V gene lookup returns CDR1 SQVTM and CDR2 ANQGSEA. The CDR3 has 13 residues. V was pared by 6 bases and J by 6 bases, with 7 bases of the junction left unmatched.

The rearrangement uses TRBV7-2 and TRBJ1-3, with D tentatively TRBD1 (5 bases). V lost 3 bases to trimming and J lost 4 bases, with 16 bases between them. The CDR3 totals 16 residues. Germline V gene sequence: CDR1 SGHTA, CDR2 FQGNSA. The CDR3 bases are TGTGCCAGCAGCTTGTATTTCGGGGGAGTCGGAAACACCATATATTTT. It specifies CASSLYFGGVGNTIYF.

The chain uses TRBV2 and TRBJ1-1, with D unresolved. The germline V gene encodes CDR1 SNHLY and CDR2 FYNNEI. There are 14 residues in the CDR3. Trimming cost V 1 base and J 6 bases, with 12 bases left between them. CDR3 DNA: TGTGCCAGCAGTGAAGTGGGGAACGGGGCTGAAGCTTTCTTT. This encodes CASSEVGNGAEAFF. The complete variable domain, with remaining parts taken from reference TRBV2 and TRBJ1-1, reads EPEVTQTPSHQVTQMGQEVILRCVPISNHLYFYWYRQILGQKVEFLVSFYNNEISEKSEIFDDQFSVERPDGSNFTLKIRSTKLEDSAMYFCASSEVGNGAEAFFGQGTRLTVV.

The chain is built from TRBV27 and TRBJ2-6; D gene ambiguous. V was trimmed by 6 bases and J by 0 bases, leaving 18 bases between them. CDR1 is MNHEY and CDR2 is SMNVEV in the germline V gene (reference sequence). This CDR3 region has 18 residues. CDR3 in amino acids: CASSRTAPISSGANVLTF. The DNA of the CDR3 is TGTGCCAGCAGCCGAACGGCCCCCATAAGCTCTGGGGCCAACGTCCTGACTTTC. The full variable domain, its missing parts supplied by reference TRBV27 and TRBJ2-6, is EAQVTQNPRYLITVTGKKLTVTCSQNMNHEYMSWYRQDPGLGLRQIYYSMNVEVTDKGDVPEGYKVSRKEKRNFPLILESPSPNQTSLYFCASSRTAPISSGANVLTFGAGSRLTVL.

CDR3 in DNA: TGTGCCAGCAGACACAGGGACTCACCCCTCCACTTT. Amino acid sequence: CASRHRDSPLHF. The V call is TRBV2, the J call TRBJ1-6; TRBD1 is a possible D gene (6 bases). There are 12 residues in the CDR3. V was cut by 6 bases and J by 10 bases, with 10 bases left in between. Germline loops: CDR1 SNHLY, CDR2 FYNNEI.

The CDR3 region is CASSQASGGSTDTQYF. CDR3 in DNA: TGTGCCAGCAGCCAAGCCAGCGGGGGATCCACAGATACGCAGTATTTT. The V and J genes are TRBV3-1 (or the pseudogene TRBV3-2) and TRBJ2-3; 8 bases agree with TRBD2. Germline CDR1 and CDR2: LGHDT and YNNKEL (reference sequence). This CDR3 is built from 16 residues. The ends lost 1 base at V and 2 bases at J; junction bases unmatched: 5.

Points on this clone: One junction end does not reproduce the germline sequence, and a read error may be involved. The rearrangement links TRBV3-1 (or the pseudogene TRBV3-2) to TRBJ2-3; TRBD2 agrees at 8 bases. Germline CDR1 is LGHDT and CDR2 is YNNKEL (reference sequence). The CDR3 is 14 amino acids. The CDR3 sequence: CASSQDASGGPGVF. The CDR3 DNA follows: TGTGCCAGCAGCCAAGATGCCAGCGGGGGCCCCGGCGTTTTT.

This chain joins TRBV6-5 and TRBJ1-2; D is possibly TRBD1 (6 bases). The CDR3 length is 13 residues. The V gene lost 2 bases and the J gene lost 9 bases, with 13 bases spanning the gap. Per the germline V gene, CDR1 is MNHEY and CDR2 is SVGAGI. CDR3 sequence: CASSYGGLDSYTF. The CDR3 nucleotides are TGTGCCAGCAGTTACGGGGGGCTGGACAGCTACACCTTC.

In its sample, this clone was seen once. The chain uses TRBV21-1 and TRBJ1-1. TRBV21-1 is a pseudogene. CDR3 size: 14 residues. The CDR3 bases are TGTGCCAGCAGCAAAGGTCCGGCGAACACTGAAGCTTTCTTT. Its protein product is CASSKGPANTEAFF.